These 16 T cell receptor beta chains originate from one sample sequenced in a study of T cell responses to AZD1222 COVID-19 vaccine. The assay was immunoSEQ multiplex PCR, and TCRdb's table has in-frame clones only and misses some. The sample contains 90,000 to 110,000 clones, approximately 90% of which appear only once. The source was peripheral blood, collected on day 0 of AZD1222 vaccination. These receptors were taken from an adult in good health.

The chain recombines TRBV7-9 with TRBJ2-3; 7 nucleotides line up with TRBD2. Per germline, CDR1 SEHNR and CDR2 FQNEAQ (reference sequence). The CDR3 consists of 15 residues. Unmatched junction bases numbered 10, after V lost 6 bases and J lost 4 bases. This CDR3 is CASSSGLTEPDTQYF. CDR3 nucleotides: TGTGCCAGCAGTTCGGGACTAACCGAGCCAGATACGCAGTATTTT.

The J gene is TRBJ1-6, the V gene TRBV7-9; D perhaps matches TRBD1 (6 bases). Trimming took 6 bases from V and 6 from J, leaving 18 bases between them. Germline V gene lookup returns CDR1 SEHNR and CDR2 FQNEAQ (reference sequence). The length of the CDR3 is 16 residues. CDR3 bases: TGTGCCAGCAGACAGGCAGGGGATCTCGGTAATTCACCCCTCCACTTT. Amino acids: CASRQAGDLGNSPLHF.

The rearrangement uses TRBV3-1 (or the pseudogene TRBV3-2) and TRBJ2-5; D gene ambiguous. The CDR3 spans 13 residues. Per the germline V gene, CDR1 is LGHDT and CDR2 is YNNKEL (reference sequence). V lost 1 base and J 1 base, leaving 4 bases between the germline ends. As DNA, the CDR3 is TGTGCCAGCAGCCAAGCTCTCCAAGAGACCCAGTACTTC. Encoded protein: CASSQALQETQYF.

This rearrangement joins TRBV6-5 to TRBJ2-4; 10 positions agree with TRBD1. Per germline, CDR1 MNHEY and CDR2 SVGAGI. The CDR3 covers 13 residues. The J segment lost 8 bases and the V segment lost 7 bases, leaving 5 bases of the junction unmatched. The CDR3 loop is CASKLTGGYIQYF. Written as DNA, the CDR3 is TGTGCCAGCAAATTGACAGGGGGCTACATTCAGTACTTC.

The CDR3 reads CASSQGTGTGTSGNTIYF. For the CDR3, the DNA is TGTGCCAGCAGCCAAGGGACCGGGACAGGGACCTCTGGAAACACCATATATTTT. The rearrangement joins TRBV7-2 to TRBJ1-3, with 9 positions matching TRBD1. Germline V CDR1 and CDR2: SGHTA, FQGNSA. The CDR3 runs to 18 residues. Trimming removed 5 bases from V and 0 bases from J; junction bases left unmatched: 11.

The CDR3 loop is CASSLLRSSGGEQYF. The CDR3 bases are TGTGCCAGCAGCTTACTCAGGTCCTCGGGGGGCGAGCAGTACTTC. J is TRBJ2-7 and V is TRBV11-2; 7 bases fit TRBD2. Germline CDR1 and CDR2: SGHAT and FQNNGV. The CDR3 totals 15 residues. With V trimmed by 2 bases and J by 6 bases, 10 bases remained unmatched.

The chain employs TRBV19 and TRBJ2-3; unclear D gene. The CDR3 has 13 residues. CDR1 LNHDA and CDR2 SQIVND come from the germline V gene (reference sequence). Trimming shortened V by 3 bases and J by 1 base, and 5 bases separated the two germline ends. The CDR3 DNA sequence: TGTGCCAGTAGTATTGGGGGCACAGATACGCAGTATTTT. It specifies CASSIGGTDTQYF.

V usage is TRBV5-1 and J usage is TRBJ1-2, with D maybe TRBD1 (5 bases). V lost 3 bases to trimming and J lost 4 bases, with 10 bases between them. The CDR3 consists of 13 residues. Germline V gene data show CDR1 as SGHRS and CDR2 as YFSETQ. CDR3 DNA: TGCGCCAGCAGCTCGACAGAAGTCTATGGCTACACCTTC. The encoded protein is CASSSTEVYGYTF. The full variable domain, rest sourced from reference TRBV5-1 and TRBJ1-2, is KAGVTQTPRYLIKTRGQQVTLSCSPISGHRSVSWYQQTPGQGLQFLFEYFSETQRNKGNFPGRFSGRQFSNSRSEMNVSTLELGDSALYLCASSSTEVYGYTFGSGTRLTVV.

The genes are TRBV9 and TRBJ1-4; 9 bases agree with TRBD1. CDR3 length: 17 amino acids. J was trimmed by 6 bases and V by 4 bases; bases with no gene match: 13. CDR1 is SGDLS and CDR2 is YYNGEE in the germline V gene. CDR3 nucleotide sequence: TGTGCCAGCAGCCGGGAGGGGACAGGGACGGTATATGAAAAACTGTTTTTT. Amino acid sequence: CASSREGTGTVYEKLFF.

The rearrangement uses TRBV5-8 and TRBJ1-5, with unresolved D. CDR1 and CDR2 (germline): SGHTS, YDEGEE. The V end was cut by 0 bases, the J end by 0 bases, with 10 bases between. The CDR3 runs to 16 residues. The CDR3 spells CASSLGGAYSNQPQHF. The CDR3 nucleotides read TGTGCCAGCAGCTTGGGAGGTGCATATAGCAATCAGCCCCAGCATTTT.

The genes are TRBV27 and TRBJ2-6; D is unresolved. V lost 3 bases, J lost 2 bases, and 11 bases lay in between. The CDR3 extends over 16 amino acids. Germline CDR1 and CDR2: MNHEY and SMNVEV (reference sequence). CDR3 residues: CASSFIRLPGANVLTF. For the CDR3, the DNA is TGTGCCAGCAGTTTTATACGATTGCCTGGGGCCAACGTCCTGACTTTC.

The rearrangement links TRBV9 to TRBJ1-5; D gene unclear. Germline-derived CDR1 and CDR2 are SGDLS and YYNGEE. Deletions cut 3 bases from V and 7 bases from J, with 14 bases between. The CDR3 runs 14 residues. CDR3: CASSASSSRQPQHF. DNA for the CDR3: TGTGCCAGCAGCGCCAGTAGTTCGCGCCAGCCCCAGCATTTT.

The chain recombines TRBV7-8 with TRBJ2-1; either TRBD1 or TRBD2 may fit D (5 bases each). The CDR3 extends over 14 amino acids. Trimming removed 4 bases from V and 5 bases from J, with 12 bases in between. CDR1 SGHVS and CDR2 FQNEAQ come from the germline V gene. CDR3 amino acids: CASSSQRGHNEQFF. CDR3 DNA sequence: TGTGCCAGCAGCTCACAGAGGGGCCACAATGAGCAGTTCTTC.

This clone came up once. The chain combines TRBV6-5 with TRBJ1-6; D is unresolved. The V end was cut by 6 bases, the J end by 6 bases, with 15 bases between. Germline loops: CDR1 MNHEY, CDR2 SVGAGI. The CDR3 runs to 15 residues. Written as DNA, the CDR3 is TGTGCCAGCAGCCAAGCAGACGGAGTTAATTCACCCCTCCACTTT. It codes for CASSQADGVNSPLHF.

The DNA of the CDR3 is TGTGCCAGCAGCTTAGAGGGCCGGGGGGAGGTTGGCTACACCTTC. This gives the protein CASSLEGRGEVGYTF. V is TRBV7-2 and J is TRBJ1-2; possible D gene TRBD1, 5 bases. From germline, CDR1 is SGHTA and CDR2 FQGNSA. The germline V and J ends were trimmed by 1 base and 7 bases, with 16 bases remaining between them. The CDR3 consists of 15 residues. Looking up the rest from reference TRBV7-2 and TRBJ1-2 gives the full variable domain: GAGVSQSPSNKVTEKGKDVELRCDPISGHTALYWYRQSLGQGLEFLIYFQGNSAPDKSGLPSDRFSAERTGGSVSTLTIQRTQQEDSAVYLCASSLEGRGEVGYTFGSGTRLTVV.

This clone was recorded a few times. J is TRBJ1-2 and V is TRBV10-3, with unresolved D. CDR3 length equals 14 residues. Trimming left V 6 bases short and J 8 bases short, with 19 bases between. The germline V gene has CDR1 ENHRY and CDR2 SYGVKD. The CDR3 bases are TGTGCCATCAGGGGCCCCACATCCCAAGGAGGCTACACCTTC. Translation: CAIRGPTSQGGYTF.